These 25 T cell receptor beta chains originate from one sample sequenced in a study of blood T cell repertoires in COVID-19. The repertoire was sequenced with immunoSEQ multiplex PCR; TCRdb's copy has only in-frame clones and lacks some. This table holds about 120,000 clones, approximately 82% found once. Sequencing input: peripheral blood. The receptors were gathered from a man aged 65-85 years with active or convalescent COVID-19.

The V and J genes are TRBV2 and TRBJ2-1, with D perhaps TRBD1 (6 bases). The CDR3 spans 14 residues. The V and J ends lost 4 bases and 10 bases respectively, with 17 bases between them. Germline CDR1 and CDR2: SNHLY and FYNNEI. CDR3 sequence: CASSGESRGAEQFF. In DNA, the CDR3 is TGTGCCAGCAGTGGGGAGTCCAGGGGCGCCGAGCAGTTCTTC.

This clone was counted between two and nine times. The J gene is TRBJ1-1, the V gene TRBV5-1; 9 bases map to TRBD1. This CDR3 spans 14 amino acids. Per germline, CDR1 SGHRS and CDR2 YFSETQ. The junction had 3 bases not matched to a gene; V was cut back by 5 bases and J by 1 base. This chain's CDR3 is CASSRGQGNTEAFF. Written as DNA, the CDR3 is TGCGCCAGCAGTAGGGGACAGGGGAACACTGAAGCTTTCTTT.

This clone was seen once. This chain uses TRBV27 with TRBJ1-2; D might be TRBD1 (6 bases). Germline-derived CDR1 and CDR2 are MNHEY and SMNVEV (reference sequence). Trimming removed 4 bases at V and 4 bases at J, with 16 bases between. The CDR3 is 15 residues long. The CDR3 region is CASSYRTVGSYGYTF. CDR3 nucleotides: TGTGCCAGCAGTTATCGGACAGTCGGAAGCTATGGCTACACCTTC.

The V call is TRBV2, the J call TRBJ2-7; a possible D gene is TRBD2 (6 bases). V was pared by 6 bases and J by 0 bases, with 9 bases between. Germline V CDR1 and CDR2: SNHLY, FYNNEI. This CDR3 contains 13 residues. The CDR3, as DNA: TGTGCCAGCAGCCTTAGCGGCTCCTACGAGCAGTACTTC. Translation gives CASSLSGSYEQYF.

This clone occurred once. The chain recombines TRBV18 with TRBJ1-3; D uncertain. This CDR3 region has 17 residues. Looked up from germline, CDR1 is KGHSH and CDR2 is LQKENI. The V and J ends lost 3 bases and 0 bases respectively, with 15 bases between them. The DNA for the CDR3 is TGTGCCAGCTCACCCCGGGAACTAGGGCCCTCTGGAAACACCATATATTTT. Translating gives CASSPRELGPSGNTIYF.

This sequence joins TRBV28 and TRBJ1-3; the match to TRBD1 covers 9 bases. The junction had 0 bases not matched to a gene; V was cut back by 5 bases and J by 4 bases. Germline lookup yields CDR1 MDHEN and CDR2 SYDVKM. This CDR3 has 13 amino acids. The CDR3 nucleotides are TGTGCCAGCAGTGGGACAGGGGGAAACACCATATATTTT. Encoded protein: CASSGTGGNTIYF. Based on the CDR3 plus reference TRBV28 and TRBJ1-3, the full variable domain is DVKVTQSSRYLVKRTGEKVFLECVQDMDHENMFWYRQDPGLGLRLIYFSYDVKMKEKGDIPEGYSVSREKKERFSLILESASTNQTSMYLCASSGTGGNTIYFGEGSWLTVV.

This chain uses TRBV11-2 with TRBJ1-6, with TRBD1 as a possible D gene (6 bases). Germline V gene data show CDR1 as SGHAT and CDR2 as FQNNGV. Trimming took off 5 bases at V and 3 bases at J, with 14 bases between the two ends. This CDR3 spans 16 amino acids. This chain's CDR3 is CASSVKWTDYNSPLHF. In DNA, the CDR3 is TGTGCCAGCAGCGTAAAATGGACAGACTATAATTCACCCCTCCACTTT.

The chain carries TRBV15 and TRBJ2-1; 16 bases line up with TRBD2. The CDR3 extends over 16 amino acids. J lost 10 bases, V lost 0 bases, and 3 bases had no gene match. Per the germline V gene, CDR1 is LNHNV and CDR2 is YYDKDF (reference sequence). The CDR3 spells CATSREGTSGRGEQFF. CDR3 nucleotide sequence: TGTGCCACCAGCAGAGAAGGGACTAGCGGGAGGGGGGAGCAGTTCTTC.

The chain carries TRBV6-5 and TRBJ2-1; possibly TRBD2 for D (6 bases). V was pared by 4 bases and J by 2 bases, with 15 bases between. The CDR3 sequence is 16 residues long. The germline V gene has CDR1 MNHEY and CDR2 SVGAGI. The DNA for the CDR3 is TGTGCCAGCAGTTCCAATGTGTGGGAGGCCTACAATGAGCAGTTCTTC. This encodes CASSSNVWEAYNEQFF.

The chain is built from TRBV6-5 and TRBJ1-2; the D gene is possibly TRBD1 (5 bases). Trimming took off 0 bases at V and 3 bases at J, with 8 bases between the two ends. The germline V gene has CDR1 MNHEY and CDR2 SVGAGI. The CDR3 sequence is 14 residues long. This CDR3 is CASSYSWGDYGYTF. DNA of the CDR3: TGTGCCAGCAGTTACTCGTGGGGGGACTATGGCTACACCTTC.

The rearrangement uses TRBV4-3 and TRBJ2-2, with a weak D call TRBD2 (6 bases). The germline CDR1 and CDR2 sequences are LGHNA and YSLEER. The CDR3 extends over 14 amino acids. Between the trimmed V and J ends, which lost 0 bases and 6 bases, there was a span of 8 bases. The chain's CDR3 is CASSQDAGSGELFF. DNA for the CDR3: TGCGCCAGCAGCCAAGATGCGGGATCCGGGGAGCTGTTTTTT.

This clone has just a few counts. The gene calls are TRBV6-4 and TRBJ2-3; 7 bases line up with TRBD1. This CDR3 region has 18 residues. After removal of 3 bases from V and 2 bases from J, the junction contained 14 bases not matched to a gene. Germline CDR1 reads MRHNA; CDR2 reads SNTAGT. CDR3 amino acids: CASSEQMLRGLVTDTQYF. The CDR3, as DNA: TGTGCCAGCAGTGAACAAATGTTAAGGGGGCTCGTCACAGATACGCAGTATTTT.

The chain recombines TRBV27 with TRBJ1-2; 7 bases are a match to TRBD1. The germline V gene has CDR1 MNHEY and CDR2 SMNVEV (reference sequence). The CDR3 spans 14 residues. The junction had 9 bases not matched to a gene; V was cut back by 6 bases and J by 5 bases. This chain's CDR3 is CASSGGDSLYGYTF. The CDR3 DNA is TGTGCCAGCAGCGGGGGGGACAGCCTATATGGCTACACCTTC.

The CDR3 loop reads CASSLAGQGANEQFF. CDR3 DNA: TGTGCCAGCAGCTTAGCGGGACAGGGGGCGAATGAGCAGTTCTTC. This sequence joins TRBV7-2 and TRBJ2-1; the match to TRBD1 covers 12 bases. This CDR3 comprises 15 residues. The V gene end was trimmed by 0 bases and the J gene end by 7 bases; junction bases not matched to a gene: 1. Looked up from germline, CDR1 is SGHTA and CDR2 is FQGNSA.

V usage is TRBV30 and J usage is TRBJ1-2; D remains unclear. Germline V gives CDR1 GTSNPN, CDR2 SVGIG (reference sequence). This CDR3 is built from 16 residues. V was clipped by 0 bases and J by 3 bases, with 17 bases between them. As DNA, the CDR3 is TGTGCCTGGAGTGTCCGACTAAGGGTGGTAGACTATGGCTACACCTTC. This codes for CAWSVRLRVVDYGYTF. Full variable domain (outside the CDR3, taken from reference TRBV30 and TRBJ1-2): SQTIHQWPATLVQPVGSPLSLECTVEGTSNPNLYWYRQAAGRGLQLLFYSVGIGQISSEVPQNLSASRPQDRQFILSSKKLLLSDSGFYLCAWSVRLRVVDYGYTFGSGTRLTVV.

This sequence joins TRBV5-5 and TRBJ1-4, with a possible D match to TRBD1 (6 bases). The CDR3 runs 15 residues. CDR1 is SGHKS, CDR2 YYEKEE, per germline (reference sequence). V lost 3 bases, J lost 0 bases, and 9 bases lay in between. The CDR3: CASSSGVATNEKLFF. DNA of the CDR3: TGTGCCAGCAGCTCAGGGGTTGCAACTAATGAAAAACTGTTTTTT.

V is TRBV7-9 and J is TRBJ2-1, with 7 bases fitting TRBD1. Germline-derived CDR1 and CDR2 are SEHNR and FQNEAQ (reference sequence). The CDR3 runs 16 residues. V lost 5 bases to trimming and J lost 2 bases; unmatched junction nucleotides: 9. The CDR3 sequence is CASSPPRGPTYNEQFF. The CDR3 DNA reads TGTGCCAGCAGCCCGCCTAGGGGGCCCACCTACAATGAGCAGTTCTTC.

Points on this clone: The sample has other DNA sequences that encode this CDR3 too. The J gene is TRBJ2-5, the V gene TRBV11-3, with D unclear. Trimming took 4 bases from V and 3 from J, leaving 6 bases between them. The CDR3 has 12 amino acids. The germline V gene encodes CDR1 SGHNT and CDR2 YENEEA. The CDR3 loop is CASSSPKETQYF. CDR3 DNA sequence: TGTGCCAGCAGCTCCCCCAAAGAGACCCAGTACTTC. The full variable domain, in which reference TRBV11-3 and TRBJ2-5 provide the parts outside the CDR3, is EAGVVQSPRYKIIEKKQPVAFWCNPISGHNTLYWYLQNLGQGPELLIRYENEEAVDDSQLPKDRFSAERLKGVDSTLKIQPAELGDSAVYLCASSSPKETQYFGPGTRLLVL.

This chain uses TRBV28 with TRBJ1-4; tentatively, D is TRBD1 (6 bases). Per germline, CDR1 MDHEN and CDR2 SYDVKM. Between the trimmed V and J ends, which lost 2 bases and 3 bases, there was a span of 13 bases. The CDR3 loop spans 16 amino acids. CDR3 protein: CASSLTGPGANEKLFF. Written as DNA, the CDR3 is TGTGCCAGCAGTTTAACTGGTCCAGGGGCTAATGAAAAACTGTTTTTT.

This chain uses TRBV10-3 with TRBJ1-1, with D tentatively TRBD1 (6 bases). Per the germline V gene, CDR1 is ENHRY and CDR2 is SYGVKD. Deletions cut 8 bases from V and 3 bases from J, with 10 bases between. The CDR3 contains 12 residues. The CDR3 loop is CAISEGDTEAFF. In DNA form, the CDR3 reads TGTGCCATCTCTGAGGGGGACACTGAAGCTTTCTTT.

The chain recombines TRBV4-3 with TRBJ1-1; unclear D gene. The germline CDR1 and CDR2 sequences are LGHNA and YSLEER. Trimming stripped 4 bases from V and 1 base from J, with 7 bases between. CDR3 length: 13 amino acids. CDR3 DNA sequence: TGCGCCAGCAGCCGTACAGCGAACACTGAAGCTTTCTTT. As protein: CASSRTANTEAFF.

The V call is TRBV19, the J call TRBJ2-3; 8 nucleotides align to TRBD2. Germline-derived CDR1 and CDR2 are LNHDA and SQIVND (reference sequence). There are 16 residues in the CDR3. With V trimmed by 3 bases and J by 1 base, 6 bases remained unmatched. The CDR3 DNA sequence: TGTGCCAGTAGTATCCCCAGCGGGGGCGGCACAGATACGCAGTATTTT. Its protein product is CASSIPSGGGTDTQYF.

About this clone: The identical CDR3 is also encoded by other nucleotide sequences in the sample. The chain joins TRBV5-1 to TRBJ2-2; tentative D call: TRBD2 (6 bases). Germline V gene lookup returns CDR1 SGHRS and CDR2 YFSETQ. V was shortened by 4 bases and J by 1 base, with 14 bases between the two germline ends. The CDR3 loop spans 16 amino acids. The CDR3 DNA reads TGCGCCAGCAGCCCCCGGGGGTTCTTGAACACCGGGGAGCTGTTTTTT. Translating it yields CASSPRGFLNTGELFF.

The rearrangement links TRBV5-1 to TRBJ2-6, with 7 positions matching TRBD1. V gave up 4 bases and J gave up 2 bases; unmatched junction bases: 6. The CDR3 has 16 residues. The germline CDR1 and CDR2 sequences are SGHRS and YFSETQ. CDR3 residues: CASSNATGAGANVLTF. The CDR3 DNA reads TGCGCCAGCAGCAACGCCACAGGGGCTGGGGCCAACGTCCTGACTTTC.

V gene TRBV28 combines with J gene TRBJ2-7; TRBD2 matches at 10 bases. The V gene end was trimmed by 7 bases and the J gene end by 4 bases; junction bases not matched to a gene: 7. Germline V CDR1 and CDR2: MDHEN, SYDVKM. This CDR3 is 14 amino acids long. The CDR3 DNA sequence: TGTGCCAGCATCAGGACTAGCGGAGTTTACGAGCAGTACTTC. This encodes CASIRTSGVYEQYF.